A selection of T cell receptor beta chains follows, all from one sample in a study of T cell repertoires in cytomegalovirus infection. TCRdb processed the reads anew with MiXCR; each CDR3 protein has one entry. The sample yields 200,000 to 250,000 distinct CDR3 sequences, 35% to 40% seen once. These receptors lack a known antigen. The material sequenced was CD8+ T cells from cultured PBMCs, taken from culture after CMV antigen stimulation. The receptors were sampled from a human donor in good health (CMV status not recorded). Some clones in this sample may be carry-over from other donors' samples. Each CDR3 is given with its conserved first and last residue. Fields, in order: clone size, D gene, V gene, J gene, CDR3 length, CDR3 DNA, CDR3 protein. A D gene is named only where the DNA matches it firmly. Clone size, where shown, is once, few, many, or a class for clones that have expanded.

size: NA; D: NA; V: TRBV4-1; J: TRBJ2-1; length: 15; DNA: TGCGCCAGCAGCCAAGTAAGGGGCCTGAACAATGAGCAGTTCTTC; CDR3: CASSQVRGLNNEQFF
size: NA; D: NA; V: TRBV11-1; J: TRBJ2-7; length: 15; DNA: TGTGCCAGCAGCTTAACAGTGTTTCATAGCAATGAGCAGTACTTC; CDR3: CASSLTVFHSNEQYF
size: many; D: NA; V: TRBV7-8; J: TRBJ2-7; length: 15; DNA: TGTGCCAGCAGCCCCCGGGGGGCTTGGGGCTACGAGCAGTACTTC; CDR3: CASSPRGAWGYEQYF
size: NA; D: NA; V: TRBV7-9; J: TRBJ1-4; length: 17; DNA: TGTGCCAGCAGCCCACCACCCGGCCGGGACCCCGGCGAAAAACTGTTTTTT; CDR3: CASSPPPGRDPGEKLFF
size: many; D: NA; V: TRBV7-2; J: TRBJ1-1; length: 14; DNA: TGTGCCAGCACCCAGGGACCATGGGGCACTGAAGCTTTCTTT; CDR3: CASTQGPWGTEAFF
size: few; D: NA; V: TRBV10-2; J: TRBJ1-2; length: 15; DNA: TGCGCCAGCAGTGAGTTACAGGGTGCTAACTATGGCTACACCTTC; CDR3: CASSELQGANYGYTF
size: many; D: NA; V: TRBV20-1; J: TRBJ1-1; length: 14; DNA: TGCAGTGCTCTCCGCAGGGTAAGGAGCACTGAAGCTTTCTTT; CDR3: CSALRRVRSTEAFF
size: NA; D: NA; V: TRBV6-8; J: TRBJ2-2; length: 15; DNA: TGTGCCAGCAGTAACTTGAGGGTAGACACCGGGGAGCTGTTTTTT; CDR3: CASSNLRVDTGELFF
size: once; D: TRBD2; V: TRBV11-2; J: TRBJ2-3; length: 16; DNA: TGTGCCAGCAGCTTAGGGGTCGGGGGGGCCATAGATACGCAGTATTTT; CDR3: CASSLGVGGAIDTQYF
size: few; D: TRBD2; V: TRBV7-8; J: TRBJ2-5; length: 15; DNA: TGTGCCAGCAGCTTAGACCTAGCGGATAAAGAGACCCAGTACTTC; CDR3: CASSLDLADKETQYF
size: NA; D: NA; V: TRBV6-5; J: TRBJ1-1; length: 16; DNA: TGTGCCAGCAGTTTCGCCAGGGGCAAGCAGGTCACTGAAGCTTTCTTT; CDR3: CASSFARGKQVTEAFF
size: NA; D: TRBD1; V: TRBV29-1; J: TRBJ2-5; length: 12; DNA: TGCAGCGGAAGACAGGGGCGAGAGACCCAGTACTTC; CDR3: CSGRQGRETQYF
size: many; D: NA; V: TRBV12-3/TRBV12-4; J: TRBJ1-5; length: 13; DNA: TGTGCCAGCGGTTTACAGGAAAATCAGCCCCAGCATTTT; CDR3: CASGLQENQPQHF
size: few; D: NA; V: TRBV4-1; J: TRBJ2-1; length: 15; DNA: TGCGCCAGCAGTCCACCCCATCGAGGGGACAATGAGCAGTTCTTC; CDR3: CASSPPHRGDNEQFF
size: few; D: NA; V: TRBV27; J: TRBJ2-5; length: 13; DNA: TGTGCCAGCAGTCCCGGGCCCCCAGAGACCCAGTACTTC; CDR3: CASSPGPPETQYF
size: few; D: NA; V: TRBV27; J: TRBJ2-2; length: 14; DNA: TGTGCCAGCAGTTCAACAGGGACCACCGGGGAGCTGTTTTTT; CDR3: CASSSTGTTGELFF
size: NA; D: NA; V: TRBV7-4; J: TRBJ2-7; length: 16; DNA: TGTGCCAGCAGCTTATCGAAGTTCGGGGGATGGTACGAGCAGTACTTC; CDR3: CASSLSKFGGWYEQYF
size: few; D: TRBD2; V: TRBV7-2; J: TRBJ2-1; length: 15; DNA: TGTGCCAGCAGCTTAGTGGCGGGGGGGCGGAATGAGCAGTTCTTC; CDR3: CASSLVAGGRNEQFF
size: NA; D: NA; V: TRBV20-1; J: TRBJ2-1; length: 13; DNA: TGCAGTGCTAGAGATGGGCTGGAGAGCGAGCAGTTCTTC; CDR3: CSARDGLESEQFF
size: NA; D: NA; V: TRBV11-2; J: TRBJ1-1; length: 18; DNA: TGTGCCAGCAGTATGGTGGGGGGCGTCTCAATCCCAAACACTGAAGCTTTCTTT; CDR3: CASSMVGGVSIPNTEAFF
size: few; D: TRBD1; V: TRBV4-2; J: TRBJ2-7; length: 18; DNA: TGTGCCAGCAGCCAAGATTACGGGACAGGGCCTAGCTCCTACGAGCAGTACTTC; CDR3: CASSQDYGTGPSSYEQYF
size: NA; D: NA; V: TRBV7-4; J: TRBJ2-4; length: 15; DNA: TGTGCCAGCAGCTTAGCGCCCCCCACATGGGACATTCAGTACTTC; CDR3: CASSLAPPTWDIQYF
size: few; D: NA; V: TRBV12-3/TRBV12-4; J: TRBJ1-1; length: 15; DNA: TGTGCCAGCAGTTTGAGGCCCGCGCGGAACACTGAAGCTTTCTTT; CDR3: CASSLRPARNTEAFF
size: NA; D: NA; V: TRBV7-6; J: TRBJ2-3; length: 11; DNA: TGTGCCAGCAGCTCAAGAGATACGCAGTATTTT; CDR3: CASSSRDTQYF
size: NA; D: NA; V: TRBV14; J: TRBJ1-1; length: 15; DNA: TGTGCCAGCAGCCAAGATCGTGTGGCGAACACTGAAGCTTTCTTT; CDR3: CASSQDRVANTEAFF
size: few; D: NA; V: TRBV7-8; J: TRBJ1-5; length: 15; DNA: TGTGCCAGCAGCTTAAGCAGGGCCAGCAATCAGCCCCAGCATTTT; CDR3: CASSLSRASNQPQHF
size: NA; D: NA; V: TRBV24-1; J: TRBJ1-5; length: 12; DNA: TGTGCCACCTCTGTGGCCAATCAGCCCCAGCATTTT; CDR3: CATSVANQPQHF
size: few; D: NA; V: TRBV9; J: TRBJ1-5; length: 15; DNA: TGTGCCAGCAGCGTCGAGGGACGGGTCAATCAGCCCCAGCATTTT; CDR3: CASSVEGRVNQPQHF
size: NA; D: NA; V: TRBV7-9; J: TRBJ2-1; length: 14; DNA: TGTGCCAGCAGGGGGAGTAACTCCTACAATGAGCAGTTCTTC; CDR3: CASRGSNSYNEQFF
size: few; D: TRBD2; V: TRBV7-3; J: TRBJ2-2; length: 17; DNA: TGTGCCAGCAGCTTAAGGTCTAGCGGGACGAACACCGGGGAGCTGTTTTTT; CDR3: CASSLRSSGTNTGELFF
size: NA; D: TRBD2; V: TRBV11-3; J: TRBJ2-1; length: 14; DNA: TGTGCCAGCAGCCCAGCGGGGGGGCCCTATGAGCAGTTCTTC; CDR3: CASSPAGGPYEQFF
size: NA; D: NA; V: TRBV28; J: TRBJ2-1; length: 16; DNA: TGTGCCAGCAGTTTACGCGGGCCCAGCTCCTACAATGAGCAGTTCTTC; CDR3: CASSLRGPSSYNEQFF
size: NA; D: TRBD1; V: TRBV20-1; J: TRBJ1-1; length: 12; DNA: TGCAGTGCCAGGACAGGGAACACTGAAGCTTTCTTT; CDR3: CSARTGNTEAFF
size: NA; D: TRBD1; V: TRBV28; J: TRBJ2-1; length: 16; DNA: TGTGCCAGCAGTTTAAGATCAGGGGGTACCTACAATGAGCAGTTCTTC; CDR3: CASSLRSGGTYNEQFF
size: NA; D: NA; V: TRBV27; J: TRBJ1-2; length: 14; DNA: TGTGCCAGCAGTTTAAGGGGGGGCACCTATGGCTACACCTTC; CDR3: CASSLRGGTYGYTF
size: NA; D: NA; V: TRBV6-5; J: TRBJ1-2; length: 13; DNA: TGTGCCAGCGCCCTCACTTCAAACTATGGCTACACCTTC; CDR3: CASALTSNYGYTF
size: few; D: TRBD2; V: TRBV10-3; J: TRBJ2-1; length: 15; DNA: TGTGCCACCCGGGATGCTAGCGGGGGGACCAATGAGCAGTTCTTC; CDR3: CATRDASGGTNEQFF
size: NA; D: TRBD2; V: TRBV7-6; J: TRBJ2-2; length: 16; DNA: TGTGCCAGCAGCTCCGAAGGGGAGGGCCCTTCCGGGGAGCTGTTTTTT; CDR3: CASSSEGEGPSGELFF
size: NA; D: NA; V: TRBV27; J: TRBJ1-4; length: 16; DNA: TGTGCCAGCAGTTTATTCGCCCGGGTGAGGGCTGAAAAACTGTTTTTT; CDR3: CASSLFARVRAEKLFF
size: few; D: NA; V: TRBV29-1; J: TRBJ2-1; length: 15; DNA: TGCAGCGTTGAGGGGACTCCCGGGGCTTACAATGAGCAGTTCTTC; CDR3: CSVEGTPGAYNEQFF
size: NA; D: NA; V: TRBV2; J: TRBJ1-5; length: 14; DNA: TGTGCCAGCAGTGAATTGGGGTGGAATCAGCCCCAGCATTTT; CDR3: CASSELGWNQPQHF
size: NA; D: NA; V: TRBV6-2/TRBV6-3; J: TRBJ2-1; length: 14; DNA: TGTGCCAGCGGCGGACGGGACTCTTACAATGAGCAGTTCTTC; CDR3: CASGGRDSYNEQFF
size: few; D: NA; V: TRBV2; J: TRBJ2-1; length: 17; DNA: TGTGCCAGCACCCGGGTTAGTGCGGCTGAGGGCTGGGATGAGCAGTTCTTC; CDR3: CASTRVSAAEGWDEQFF
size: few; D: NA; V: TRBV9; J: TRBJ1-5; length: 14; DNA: TGTGCCAGCAGCACCGGAGCGGGGCAGGAAGCCCAGCATTTT; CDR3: CASSTGAGQEAQHF
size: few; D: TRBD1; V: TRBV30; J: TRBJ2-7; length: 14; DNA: TGTGCCTGGAGTGTTGGACAGGGGAATAACGAGCAGTACTTC; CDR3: CAWSVGQGNNEQYF
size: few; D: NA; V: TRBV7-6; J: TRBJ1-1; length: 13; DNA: TGTGCCAGCAGCTTAGCTACGGGGATTGAAGCTTTCTTT; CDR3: CASSLATGIEAFF